One and the same sample provided the 5 T cell receptor beta chains below, sequenced in a study of blood T cell repertoires in COVID-19. Sequenced by immunoSEQ multiplex PCR; TCRdb stores in-frame clones only, minus some. The table includes about 87,000 clones, around 87% detected once. Sequencing was carried out using peripheral blood. The receptors come from a man between 40 and 49 years old with acute or convalescent COVID-19.

This chain joins TRBV9 and TRBJ1-1; no firm D call. Trimming pared 3 bases from V and 5 bases from J, leaving 11 bases between. CDR3 size: 13 residues. The germline CDR1 and CDR2 sequences are SGDLS and YYNGEE. The CDR3 DNA sequence: TGTGCCAGCAGCGCCGGAGGAGGAACTGAAGCTTTCTTT. Translated, it gives CASSAGGGTEAFF.

This clone was recorded once. The J gene is TRBJ2-5, the V gene TRBV3-1 (or the pseudogene TRBV3-2), with D possibly matching TRBD2 (5 bases). The CDR3 loop spans 15 amino acids. Germline loops: CDR1 LGHDT, CDR2 YNNKEL (reference sequence). Trimming took 0 bases from V and 4 from J, leaving 12 bases between them. For the CDR3, the DNA is TGTGCCAGCAGCCAAGATCCCGGGGAAAGAGAGACCCAGTACTTC. It is translated as CASSQDPGERETQYF.

The rearrangement links TRBV21-1 to TRBJ2-7; whether TRBD1, the table's D call, matches the DNA was not checked. TRBV21-1 has pseudogene status. The CDR3 loop spans 16 amino acids. This CDR3 reads CASRSLTGAGSYEQYF. CDR3 DNA: TGTGCCAGCAGAAGTCTCACAGGGGCAGGTTCCTACGAGCAGTACTTC.

In its sample, this clone was seen once. CDR3 region: CASSIPLASGYNEQFF. The CDR3, as DNA: TGCGCCAGCAGCATCCCCTTAGCTTCCGGATACAATGAGCAGTTCTTC. J is TRBJ2-1 and V is TRBV5-1; D remains ambiguous. CDR3 size: 16 residues. CDR1 and CDR2 from the germline V gene are SGHRS and YFSETQ. Trimming left V 4 bases short and J 4 bases short, with 18 bases between.

V gene TRBV5-6 combines with J gene TRBJ1-3; 7 bases map to TRBD1. The trim removed 3 bases at V and 4 bases at J, leaving 10 bases unmatched. Germline V gene lookup returns CDR1 SGHDT and CDR2 YYEEEE. The CDR3 has 16 amino acids. The CDR3 sequence is CASSSLRGAGGNTIYF. CDR3 nucleotides: TGTGCCAGCAGCTCACTCAGGGGGGCTGGGGGAAACACCATATATTTT.